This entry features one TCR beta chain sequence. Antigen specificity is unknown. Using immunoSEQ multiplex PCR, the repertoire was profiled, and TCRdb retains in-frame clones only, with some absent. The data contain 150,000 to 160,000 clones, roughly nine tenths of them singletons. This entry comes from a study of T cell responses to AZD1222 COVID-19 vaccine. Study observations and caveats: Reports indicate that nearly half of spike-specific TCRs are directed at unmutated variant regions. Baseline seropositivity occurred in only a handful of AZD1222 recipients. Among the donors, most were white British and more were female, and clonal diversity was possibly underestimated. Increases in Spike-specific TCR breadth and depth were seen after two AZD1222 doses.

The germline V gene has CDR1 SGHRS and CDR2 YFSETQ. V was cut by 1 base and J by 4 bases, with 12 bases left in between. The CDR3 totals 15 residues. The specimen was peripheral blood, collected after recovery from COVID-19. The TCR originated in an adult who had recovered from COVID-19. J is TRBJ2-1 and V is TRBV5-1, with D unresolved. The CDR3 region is CASSLSLQTYNEQFF. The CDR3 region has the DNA TGCGCCAGCAGCTTGTCTCTTCAGACTTACAATGAGCAGTTCTTC.